Sequencing of this T cell receptor beta chain was carried out in a study of blood T cells in healthy people across ages. Study-wide results and caveats: While age rose, TCR beta diversity per million T cells dropped in a roughly linear way.

A few counts support this clonotype. Its target is not known. Together with a sample-barcoded 5' primer, a J-beta primer mix was included in a second PCR lasting roughly 6 to 12 cycles. TCRdb re-called the 5' RACE reads with MiXCR, one entry per CDR3 protein. The data hold about 1,600,000 distinct CDR3 sequences, with around two fifths observed a single time. Germline V lookup: CDR1 LGHDT, CDR2 YNNKEL (reference sequence). This CDR3 contains 15 residues. V lost 4 bases to trimming and J lost 9 bases, with 16 bases between them. The draw of peripheral blood yielded around 10 milliliters from each donor. Extraction of total RNA produced a minimum of 5.5 micrograms from each sample.

This rearrangement joins TRBV3-1 to TRBJ1-6, with a possible D match to TRBD1 (6 bases). Material for sequencing was blood. The sequence came from a woman aged 18-29 years in good health. DNA for the CDR3: TGTGCCAGCAGCCTCGGGGGGGGCTGGGTTTCACCCCTCCACTTT. Amino acid sequence: CASSLGGGWVSPLHF.